The 19 T cell receptor beta chains reported below all come from one sample, sequenced in a study of naive and memory T cell subsets. Ligated cDNA underwent four rounds of PCR with nested alpha and beta constant region primers and SP2. TCRdb re-derived calls from the 5' RACE reads in MiXCR, one entry per CDR3 protein. The sample has 56,000 or so distinct CDR3 sequences, around 7.3% seen once. A UMI-containing oligonucleotide was joined by 3' ligation to the TCR cDNA template. The receptors come from a female donor in good health.

In this sample, this clonotype turned up many times. V is TRBV29-1 and J is TRBJ1-5; D uncertain. The CDR3 is 13 residues long. V shed 4 bases and J shed 4 bases, with 11 bases lying between them. Germline V lookup: CDR1 SQVTM, CDR2 ANQGSEA. CDR3: CSVAGEENQPQHF. Written as DNA, the CDR3 is TGCAGCGTTGCCGGAGAGGAAAATCAGCCCCAGCATTTT. Full variable domain (missing parts from reference TRBV29-1 and TRBJ1-5): SAVISQKPSRDICQRGTSLTIQCQVDSQVTMMFWYRQQPGQSLTLIATANQGSEATYESGFVIDKFPISRPNLTFSTLTVSNMSPEDSSIYLCSVAGEENQPQHFGDGTRLSIL.

This clonotype showed up many times. The rearrangement links TRBV20-1 to TRBJ1-1; D not certain. This CDR3 has 15 amino acids. V dropped 3 bases and J dropped 4 bases, with 18 bases sitting between them. From germline, CDR1 is DFQATT and CDR2 SNEGSKA (reference sequence). CDR3 in amino acids: CSASGRVGRSTEAFF. The CDR3 region has the DNA TGCAGTGCTAGTGGGAGGGTAGGTCGGAGCACTGAAGCTTTCTTT.

At least ten counts were recorded for this clonotype. V is TRBV12-3 or TRBV12-4 and J is TRBJ2-3; D unresolved. This CDR3 contains 12 residues. V was cut by 5 bases and J by 7 bases, with 10 bases left in between. The CDR3 coding sequence is TGTGCCAGCAGTCGGGCTAGAAATACGCAGTATTTT. The encoded protein is CASSRARNTQYF.

This clonotype was picked up many times. V usage is TRBV7-3 and J usage is TRBJ1-1; D gene ambiguous. This CDR3 is built from 15 residues. The germline CDR1 and CDR2 sequences are SGHTA and FQGTGA. Deletions cut 1 base from V and 1 base from J, with 10 bases between. The CDR3 loop reads CASSLMGTRNTEAFF. The CDR3 DNA reads TGTGCCAGCAGCTTAATGGGAACCAGGAACACTGAAGCTTTCTTT.

V and J are TRBV29-1 and TRBJ2-7; possible D gene TRBD1, 6 bases. The ends were cut back, 3 bases at V and 2 bases at J, with 11 bases in the middle. This CDR3 contains 13 residues. Germline V gives CDR1 SQVTM, CDR2 ANQGSEA. The CDR3 spells CSVDSTGTYEQYF. CDR3 nucleotides: TGCAGCGTTGATAGCACAGGGACCTACGAGCAGTACTTC.

The chain uses TRBV5-4 and TRBJ2-2; no reliable D call. The CDR3 length is 12 residues. V was clipped by 4 bases and J by 6 bases, with 7 bases between them. From germline, CDR1 is SGHNT and CDR2 YYREEE (reference sequence). This CDR3 is CASSTTAGELFF. CDR3 DNA sequence: TGTGCCAGCAGCACGACTGCCGGGGAGCTGTTTTTT.

This clonotype came up many times. The chain employs TRBV7-9 and TRBJ1-1; D ambiguous. There are 11 residues in the CDR3. Trimming took 3 bases from V and 4 from J, leaving 3 bases between them. Germline CDR1 is SEHNR and CDR2 is FQNEAQ (reference sequence). The DNA of the CDR3 is TGTGCCAGCAGCTTTGGCACTGAAGCTTTCTTT. It yields the protein CASSFGTEAFF.

This clonotype was seen ten or more times. This sequence joins TRBV7-9 and TRBJ1-6; TRBD1 might be the D (6 bases). Trimming left V 5 bases short and J 5 bases short, with 16 bases between. Germline V gene lookup returns CDR1 SEHNR and CDR2 FQNEAQ (reference sequence). The CDR3 is 16 amino acids. CDR3 nucleotides: TGTGCCAGCAGCCCAGAGGGGGGATGGAATAATTCACCCCTCCACTTT. Translation gives CASSPEGGWNNSPLHF.

This clonotype was seen ten or more times. The CDR3 reads CASSQDRRGYTF. The CDR3 DNA sequence: TGTGCCAGCAGCCAAGATCGCCGGGGCTACACCTTC. The chain carries TRBV4-2 and TRBJ1-2; D call uncertain. V was trimmed by 0 bases and J by 8 bases, leaving 7 bases between them. Germline V CDR1 and CDR2: LGHNA, YNFKEQ. This CDR3 has 12 residues.

This clonotype has just a few counts. This chain links TRBV5-1 with TRBJ2-1, with 10 positions matching TRBD1. Germline V gene lookup returns CDR1 SGHRS and CDR2 YFSETQ. J was trimmed by 4 bases and V by 5 bases; bases with no gene match: 3. The CDR3 is 14 residues long. The CDR3 nucleotides are TGCGCCAGCAGACAGGGACAGGGGTACAATGAGCAGTTCTTC. Residues: CASRQGQGYNEQFF. Together with reference TRBV5-1 and TRBJ2-1, the CDR3 gives the full variable domain: KAGVTQTPRYLIKTRGQQVTLSCSPISGHRSVSWYQQTPGQGLQFLFEYFSETQRNKGNFPGRFSGRQFSNSRSEMNVSTLELGDSALYLCASRQGQGYNEQFFGPGTRLTVL.

This clonotype was counted many times. The chain employs TRBV5-4 and TRBJ1-1; maybe TRBD1 (5 bases). Per the germline V gene, CDR1 is SGHNT and CDR2 is YYREEE (reference sequence). V shed 3 bases and J shed 7 bases, with 16 bases lying between them. The CDR3 covers 14 residues. CDR3 loop: CASSSQRGKGEAFF. The CDR3 coding sequence is TGTGCCAGCAGCTCCCAGCGGGGCAAGGGTGAAGCTTTCTTT.

This clonotype was seen many times. CDR3 sequence: CASSYSRRRDNQPQHF. CDR3 in DNA: TGTGCCAGCAGTTACTCCAGGCGAAGGGACAATCAGCCCCAGCATTTT. The V call is TRBV6-5, the J call TRBJ1-5; D gene uncertain. CDR3 length equals 16 residues. Germline V gene lookup returns CDR1 MNHEY and CDR2 SVGAGI. V was trimmed by 0 bases and J by 3 bases, leaving 12 bases between them.

Comments on this clonotype: A much larger clone differs by one base, so this may be a read error. The rearrangement links TRBV9 to TRBJ1-2; D is uncertain. The CDR3 covers 15 residues. Germline-derived CDR1 and CDR2 are SGDLS and YYNGEE. Here the CDR3 reads CASSVDVGPNYGDTF. As DNA, the CDR3 is TGTGCCAGCAGCGTAGACGTGGGTCCGAACTATGGCGACACCTTC.

V is TRBV6-2 or TRBV6-3 and J is TRBJ1-1, with D unresolved. CDR1 MNHEY and CDR2 SVGEGT come from the germline V gene. The CDR3 loop spans 16 amino acids. The V and J ends lost 6 bases and 1 base respectively, with 18 bases between them. The CDR3 sequence is CASRQPGSSRNTEAFF. DNA for the CDR3: TGTGCCAGCAGACAACCGGGATCTTCGAGGAACACTGAAGCTTTCTTT.

This clonotype was picked up many times. V and J are TRBV20-1 and TRBJ1-1; no clear D gene. V lost 0 bases, J lost 5 bases, and 16 bases lay in between. This CDR3 comprises 15 residues. Germline values: CDR1 DFQATT, CDR2 SNEGSKA (reference sequence). The CDR3 DNA reads as TGCAGTGCTAGAGATGTACAGAAATGGGAGACTGAAGCTTTCTTT. This codes for CSARDVQKWETEAFF.

On this clonotype itself: Given a much more abundant clone one base away, this may be a read error. This sequence joins TRBV15 and TRBJ2-1; D is undetermined. The CDR3 is 13 amino acids. The germline V and J ends were trimmed by 0 bases and 10 bases, with 10 bases remaining between them. The germline V gene encodes CDR1 LNHNV and CDR2 YYDKDF (reference sequence). The chain's CDR3 is CATSRDRCREQFF. For the CDR3, the DNA is TGTGCCACCAGCAGAGATCGTTGTCGGGAGCAGTTCTTC.

This clonotype was recorded many times. The chain carries TRBV6-5 and TRBJ2-6; TRBD2 is a possible D gene (6 bases). The germline gives CDR1 MNHEY, CDR2 SVGAGI. The germline V and J ends were trimmed by 10 bases and 0 bases, with 16 bases remaining between them. This CDR3 has 16 residues. CDR3 sequence reads: CAIGGTENSGANVLTF. The DNA for the CDR3 is TGTGCCATTGGAGGGACGGAGAACTCTGGGGCCAACGTCCTGACTTTC.

In this sample, this clonotype turned up a few times. The chain employs TRBV28 and TRBJ1-5; no definite D call. Deletions cut 1 base from V and 9 bases from J, with 7 bases between. Germline V CDR1 and CDR2: MDHEN, SYDVKM. The CDR3 is 12 amino acids. The chain's CDR3 is CASSLSLRPQHF. In DNA form, the CDR3 reads TGTGCCAGCAGTTTATCGTTGAGGCCCCAGCATTTT. The whole variable domain, filled in from reference TRBV28 and TRBJ1-5, reads DVKVTQSSRYLVKRTGEKVFLECVQDMDHENMFWYRQDPGLGLRLIYFSYDVKMKEKGDIPEGYSVSREKKERFSLILESASTNQTSMYLCASSLSLRPQHFGDGTRLSIL.

This clonotype was recorded at least ten times. The J gene is TRBJ2-5, the V gene TRBV20-1; possibly TRBD1 for D (6 bases). CDR1 and CDR2 (germline): DFQATT, SNEGSKA (reference sequence). This CDR3 is built from 11 residues. CDR3 nucleotide sequence: TGCACCCTGCGCAGGGGCGAGACCCAGTACTTC. Its protein product is CTLRRGETQYF.